The T cell receptor (beta chain) described here comes from a study of T cells in localized non-small cell lung cancer. Study-level results: Within adjacent lung there appeared a median 57 of the top 100 tumor clones.

Looked up from germline, CDR1 is SGHDT and CDR2 is YYEEEE. The CDR3 has 14 residues. After removal of 4 bases from V and 1 base from J, the junction contained 1 base not matched to a gene. Measured with immunoSEQ multiplex PCR; TCRdb has only the in-frame clones, and not every one. The sample shows 70,000 to 100,000 clones, around 81% of them seen only once. As regards this clone: Its antigen is unidentified.

The sequences come from peripheral blood, collected before any cancer treatment. The genes are TRBV5-6 and TRBJ2-1, with TRBD1 matching over 8 bases. This receptor was taken from a female donor at least 60 years old with stage I lung adenocarcinoma. CDR3 protein: CASSRTGSYNEQFF. CDR3 nucleotide sequence: TGTGCCAGCAGCAGGACAGGGTCCTACAATGAGCAGTTCTTC.